These 26 T cell receptor beta chains originate from one sample sequenced in a study of T cell responses to AZD1222 COVID-19 vaccine. Here immunoSEQ multiplex PCR was the method, and the copy in TCRdb shows in-frame clones only, minus some. Of some 80,000 clones in the sample, 85% to 90% were seen once. The sample consisted of peripheral blood, taken on day 0 of AZD1222 vaccination. The receptors were gathered from an adult in good health.

CDR3 bases: TGTGCCAGCAGCGCCAGACAGGGGGATCAGCCCCAGCATTTT. Translating gives CASSARQGDQPQHF. This chain joins TRBV9 and TRBJ1-5; 9 bases map to TRBD1. CDR1 is SGDLS, CDR2 YYNGEE, per germline. The CDR3 is 14 residues long. V trimming: 3 bases; J trimming: 5 bases; junction bases outside the gene matches: 3.

The chain combines TRBV5-4 with TRBJ1-2; 10 nucleotides agree with TRBD1. Per the germline V gene, CDR1 is SGHNT and CDR2 is YYREEE (reference sequence). Unmatched junction bases numbered 1, after V lost 3 bases and J lost 8 bases. This CDR3 contains 12 residues. The CDR3 protein is CASSWGQGGYTF. The DNA of the CDR3 is TGTGCCAGCAGCTGGGGACAGGGGGGCTACACCTTC.

The rearrangement joins TRBV21-1 to TRBJ1-5. TRBV21-1 is a pseudogene. The CDR3 extends over 12 amino acids. In nucleotides, the CDR3 is TGTGCCAGCAGCAAAAGGGCGCAGCCCCAGCATTTT. Translated: CASSKRAQPQHF.

J is TRBJ2-3 and V is TRBV7-2; 8 positions agree with TRBD2. CDR3 length: 14 residues. The trim removed 4 bases at V and 4 bases at J, leaving 4 bases unmatched. The germline gives CDR1 SGHTA, CDR2 FQGNSA. CDR3 region: CASSSGGVADTQYF. CDR3 coding DNA: TGTGCCAGCAGCTCGGGGGGGGTTGCAGATACGCAGTATTTT. Complete variable domain (other parts from reference TRBV7-2 and TRBJ2-3): GAGVSQSPSNKVTEKGKDVELRCDPISGHTALYWYRQSLGQGLEFLIYFQGNSAPDKSGLPSDRFSAERTGGSVSTLTIQRTQQEDSAVYLCASSSGGVADTQYFGPGTRLTVL.

The chain carries TRBV2 and TRBJ1-5; 8 bases agree with TRBD1. V lost 6 bases to trimming and J lost 6 bases; unmatched junction nucleotides: 10. Germline CDR1 is SNHLY and CDR2 is FYNNEI. The CDR3 runs to 15 residues. CDR3 amino acids: CASSAVGQGGQPQHF. The CDR3 nucleotides are TGTGCCAGCAGCGCCGTAGGACAGGGAGGTCAGCCCCAGCATTTT.

This chain joins TRBV7-2 and TRBJ1-5; 8 nucleotides agree with TRBD1. The CDR3 runs to 13 residues. Germline V gene data show CDR1 as SGHTA and CDR2 as FQGNSA. V lost 5 bases, J lost 5 bases, and 2 bases stayed unmatched. The CDR3 DNA sequence: TGTGCCAGCAGCCCAGGGGGCCATCAGCCCCAGCATTTT. It codes for CASSPGGHQPQHF.

The CDR3 coding sequence is TGTGCCAGCAGTTACTCGTATCGGGGGGGGAGCGCGGGTCAGTACTTC. This gives the protein CASSYSYRGGSAGQYF. The chain recombines TRBV6-2 or TRBV6-3 with TRBJ2-4; the match to TRBD2 covers 8 bases. Trimming at V came to 0 bases and at J to 12 bases, leaving 13 bases not matched to a gene. CDR3 length: 16 amino acids. CDR1 and CDR2 (germline): MNHEY, SVGEGT.

The rearrangement links TRBV7-8 to TRBJ1-2, with a tentative D call TRBD1 (6 bases). Germline CDR1 SGHVS, CDR2 FQNEAQ. V gave up 4 bases and J gave up 7 bases, with 19 bases separating them. The CDR3 is made up of 15 amino acids. For the CDR3, the DNA is TGTGCCAGCAGCTCCCTCACCCCTCAGGGGATTGGCTACACCTTC. This encodes CASSSLTPQGIGYTF.

This chain connects TRBV18 to TRBJ2-1; D unclear. Germline assignment: CDR1 KGHSH and CDR2 LQKENI. The V end lost 2 bases, the J end lost 2 bases, and 10 bases lay between the germline ends. The CDR3 is made up of 15 amino acids. The CDR3 DNA sequence: TGTGCCAGCTCACCAGGAATATCTGCCTACAATGAGCAGTTCTTC. It is translated as CASSPGISAYNEQFF.

The chain is built from TRBV9 and TRBJ1-6; the D gene is possibly TRBD1 (5 bases). The CDR3 has 15 amino acids. CDR1 and CDR2 from the germline V gene are SGDLS and YYNGEE. V was trimmed by 0 bases and J by 9 bases, leaving 13 bases between them. Here the CDR3 DNA reads TGTGCCAGCAGCGTAGGTCCGTCTCAGGGTTCACCCCTCCACTTT. Translating it yields CASSVGPSQGSPLHF.

The chain employs TRBV7-2 and TRBJ2-7; D gene unclear. This CDR3 has 15 amino acids. Germline lookup yields CDR1 SGHTA and CDR2 FQGNSA. The germline V and J ends were trimmed by 5 bases and 1 base, with 15 bases remaining between them. CDR3 bases: TGTGCCAGCAGCACAGAGGTCGGTCTGTCCTACGAGCAGTACTTC. Its protein is CASSTEVGLSYEQYF.

This chain joins TRBV9 and TRBJ2-7; 7 nucleotides align to TRBD1. The CDR3 is 14 residues long. V gave up 4 bases and J gave up 7 bases; unmatched junction bases: 11. Germline CDR1 and CDR2: SGDLS and YYNGEE. The CDR3 coding sequence is TGTGCCAGCAGCCACGAGAGACAGGGTGGGGAGCAGTACTTC. As protein: CASSHERQGGEQYF.

The DNA of the CDR3 is TGCGCCAGCGCTTCACCCTCTGGGGGGTCAGATACGCAGTATTTT. This sequence encodes CASASPSGGSDTQYF. The chain joins TRBV5-1 to TRBJ2-3; a weak D match, TRBD2 (6 bases). Germline V CDR1 and CDR2: SGHRS, YFSETQ. The CDR3 totals 15 residues. V lost 7 bases and J 4 bases, leaving 19 bases between the germline ends.

This chain connects TRBV4-3 to TRBJ1-2; D unresolved. CDR3 size: 16 residues. V was clipped by 0 bases and J by 4 bases, with 15 bases between them. Per the germline V gene, CDR1 is LGHNA and CDR2 is YSLEER. CDR3 amino acids: CASSQDRQPTLYGYTF. The CDR3 bases are TGCGCCAGCAGCCAAGATCGGCAGCCAACGCTCTATGGCTACACCTTC.

The V gene is TRBV7-9, the J gene TRBJ1-3; D not resolved. The length of the CDR3 is 15 residues. The germline V gene encodes CDR1 SEHNR and CDR2 FQNEAQ (reference sequence). V was trimmed by 5 bases and J by 4 bases, leaving 15 bases between them. The CDR3: CASSPKIRVGNTIYF. The CDR3, as DNA: TGTGCCAGCAGCCCTAAGATCCGAGTGGGAAACACCATATATTTT.

The CDR3 sequence: CASSYDGRAEAFF. The DNA of the CDR3 is TGTGCCAGCAGCTATGACGGGAGGGCTGAAGCTTTCTTT. The rearrangement links TRBV7-9 to TRBJ1-1; D is unclear. Germline assignment: CDR1 SEHNR and CDR2 FQNEAQ (reference sequence). The CDR3 has 13 amino acids. V was clipped by 4 bases and J by 6 bases, with 12 bases between them.

This chain connects TRBV7-9 to TRBJ1-3; D remains unclear. The germline V gene has CDR1 SEHNR and CDR2 FQNEAQ (reference sequence). This CDR3 has 14 amino acids. Trimming took off 1 base at V and 0 bases at J, with 4 bases between the two ends. In nucleotides, the CDR3 is TGTGCCAGCAGCTTAGGGGACTCTGGAAACACCATATATTTT. This translates into CASSLGDSGNTIYF.

The V call is TRBV18, the J call TRBJ1-1; no clear D gene. CDR1 is KGHSH and CDR2 is LQKENI in the germline V gene. V was pared by 1 base and J by 1 base, with 7 bases between. The CDR3 covers 14 residues. CDR3 amino acids: CASSPQTSNTEAFF. CDR3 nucleotides: TGTGCCAGCTCACCACAGACTTCGAACACTGAAGCTTTCTTT.

Concerning this clone itself: Distinct nucleotide sequences in the sample also encode this CDR3. The genes are TRBV18 and TRBJ1-2; D might be TRBD1 (5 bases). The CDR3 totals 13 residues. Trimming pared 3 bases from V and 2 bases from J, leaving 7 bases between. Germline V gene data show CDR1 as KGHSH and CDR2 as LQKENI. CDR3 nucleotides: TGTGCCAGCTCACCTGACAGAAACTATGGCTACACCTTC. Its translation: CASSPDRNYGYTF.

The rearrangement joins TRBV7-8 to TRBJ2-7; D perhaps matches TRBD2 (6 bases). V was pared by 4 bases and J by 1 base, with 8 bases between. The germline V gene has CDR1 SGHVS and CDR2 FQNEAQ. The CDR3 spans 13 residues. DNA of the CDR3: TGTGCCAGCAGCTCCGGACTATCCTACGAGCAGTACTTC. Protein product: CASSSGLSYEQYF.

The chain has TRBV3-1 (or the pseudogene TRBV3-2) and TRBJ1-2, with unresolved D. This CDR3 spans 13 amino acids. V was cut by 3 bases and J by 2 bases, with 7 bases left in between. Germline CDR1 reads LGHDT; CDR2 reads YNNKEL (reference sequence). The CDR3, as DNA: TGTGCCAGCAGCCATCTTCCGAACTATGGCTACACCTTC. Amino acids: CASSHLPNYGYTF.

The V gene is TRBV6-5, the J gene TRBJ2-5, with D perhaps TRBD1 or TRBD2 (5 bases each). The germline CDR1 and CDR2 sequences are MNHEY and SVGAGI. Trimming cost V 4 bases and J 5 bases, with 17 bases left between them. The CDR3 loop spans 15 amino acids. CDR3: CASSSGTSFSETQYF. The CDR3 DNA reads as TGTGCCAGCAGTTCCGGGACCTCCTTTTCGGAGACCCAGTACTTC.

The CDR3 sequence: CASQRQFNQPQHF. The DNA of the CDR3 is TGTGCCAGCCAAAGACAGTTCAATCAGCCCCAGCATTTT. The V and J genes are TRBV7-8 and TRBJ1-5; a possible D gene is TRBD1 (5 bases). Germline values: CDR1 SGHVS, CDR2 FQNEAQ. The V end lost 8 bases, the J end lost 3 bases, and 11 bases lay between the germline ends. The CDR3 consists of 13 residues.

J is TRBJ1-1 and V is TRBV19; a weak D match, TRBD1 (6 bases). V was trimmed by 6 bases and J by 1 base, leaving 15 bases between them. The CDR3 loop spans 15 amino acids. Per germline, CDR1 LNHDA and CDR2 SQIVND (reference sequence). The CDR3 spells CASSSGARGNTEAFF. DNA for the CDR3: TGTGCCAGTAGCTCAGGAGCCAGGGGGAACACTGAAGCTTTCTTT.

The chain carries TRBV7-9 and TRBJ1-6, with 7 bases lining up with TRBD1. Trimming removed 4 bases from V and 5 bases from J; junction bases left unmatched: 8. This CDR3 has 16 amino acids. Germline loops: CDR1 SEHNR, CDR2 FQNEAQ (reference sequence). The CDR3 spells CASSSSAQGDNSPLHF. The CDR3 nucleotides are TGTGCCAGCAGCTCGTCGGCCCAGGGGGATAATTCACCCCTCCACTTT.

The chain couples TRBV30 to TRBJ1-1, with D perhaps matching TRBD1 (6 bases). V lost 0 bases and J 11 bases, leaving 10 bases between the germline ends. The V gene's germline CDR1 is GTSNPN and CDR2 SVGIG (reference sequence). There are 11 residues in the CDR3. For the CDR3, the DNA is TGTGCCTGGAGTGTATCAACAGGGGCTTTCTTT. It translates to CAWSVSTGAFF.